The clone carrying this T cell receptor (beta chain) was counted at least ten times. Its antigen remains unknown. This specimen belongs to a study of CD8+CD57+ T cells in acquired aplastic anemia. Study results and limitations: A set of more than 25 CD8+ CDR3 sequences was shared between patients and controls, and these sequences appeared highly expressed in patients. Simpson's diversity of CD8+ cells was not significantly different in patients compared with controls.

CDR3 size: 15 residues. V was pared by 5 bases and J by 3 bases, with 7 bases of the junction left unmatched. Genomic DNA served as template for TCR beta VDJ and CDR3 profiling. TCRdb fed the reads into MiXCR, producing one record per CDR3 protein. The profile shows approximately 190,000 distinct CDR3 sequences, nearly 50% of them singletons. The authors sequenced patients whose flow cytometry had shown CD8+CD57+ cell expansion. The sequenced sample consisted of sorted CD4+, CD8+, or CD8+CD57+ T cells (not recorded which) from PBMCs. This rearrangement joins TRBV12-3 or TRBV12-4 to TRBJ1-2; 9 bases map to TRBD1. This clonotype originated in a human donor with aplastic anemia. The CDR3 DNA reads TGTGCCAGCAGTCGGACAGGGGTGGGAGACTATGGCTACACCTTC. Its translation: CASSRTGVGDYGYTF.